Listed below are T cell receptor beta chains from one sample, sequenced in a study of identical twins. TCRdb used MiXCR to reprocess the 5' RACE reads, holding one entry per CDR3 protein. This table holds a few hundred thousand distinct CDR3 sequences, 9% to 10% found once. A further study also used this sample, focusing on yellow fever vaccine responses in identical twins.

The sequenced material came from PBMCs. Source of these receptors: a young woman in good health. The CDR3 runs from the conserved cysteine through the conserved F or W. Fields, in order: clone size, J gene, D gene, V gene, CDR3 DNA, CDR3 protein. The D gene is left open where the match is weak. Clone size is not always given. Where it is, it says once, few, many or a class for expanded clones.

few TRBJ2-7 TRBD2 TRBV4-2 TGTGCCAGCAGCCAGGGAGCGGGAGGAGGCGAGCAGTACTTC CASSQGAGGGEQYF
- TRBJ2-3 TRBD2 TRBV10-3 TGTGCCATCACCTCCGGACTAGCGGGAGATACGCAGTATTTT CAITSGLAGDTQYF
- TRBJ1-5 - TRBV6-2/TRBV6-3 TGTGCCAGCAGCCGACTTAATTCGGATCAGCCCCAGCATTTT CASSRLNSDQPQHF
many TRBJ1-6 - TRBV5-5 TGTGCCAGCAGCTTGCAGGGAGACTCACCCCTCCACTTT CASSLQGDSPLHF
few TRBJ2-5 - TRBV7-9 TGTGCCACCGGTCGGGAGCTAGAGACCCAGTACTTC CATGRELETQYF
- TRBJ2-3 TRBD2 TRBV6-1 TGTGCCAGCAGTCTCACTAGCGGGGGGGCCGGAGATACGCAGTATTTT CASSLTSGGAGDTQYF
- TRBJ1-5 TRBD1 TRBV12-3/TRBV12-4 TGTGCCAGCAACTTCGGACAGGGCAATCAGCCCCAGCATTTT CASNFGQGNQPQHF
- TRBJ2-5 - TRBV7-9 TGTGCCAGCAGCGAAGATATAGAGACCCAGTACTTC CASSEDIETQYF
- TRBJ2-2 - TRBV6-5 TGTGCCACCGGGGGAGCCGGGGAGCTGTTTTTT CATGGAGELFF
many TRBJ2-7 - TRBV6-2/TRBV6-3 TGTGCCAGCCGACCCGACAGGTACTACGAGCAGTACTTC CASRPDRYYEQYF
- TRBJ1-1 - TRBV18 TGTGCCAGCTCACCTGGCAGTCAGGGGACTGAAGCTTTCTTT CASSPGSQGTEAFF
- TRBJ2-1 TRBD2 TRBV19 TGTGCCAGTAGGGTGGTAGCGGGAGGGCCACAGTTCTTC CASRVVAGGPQFF